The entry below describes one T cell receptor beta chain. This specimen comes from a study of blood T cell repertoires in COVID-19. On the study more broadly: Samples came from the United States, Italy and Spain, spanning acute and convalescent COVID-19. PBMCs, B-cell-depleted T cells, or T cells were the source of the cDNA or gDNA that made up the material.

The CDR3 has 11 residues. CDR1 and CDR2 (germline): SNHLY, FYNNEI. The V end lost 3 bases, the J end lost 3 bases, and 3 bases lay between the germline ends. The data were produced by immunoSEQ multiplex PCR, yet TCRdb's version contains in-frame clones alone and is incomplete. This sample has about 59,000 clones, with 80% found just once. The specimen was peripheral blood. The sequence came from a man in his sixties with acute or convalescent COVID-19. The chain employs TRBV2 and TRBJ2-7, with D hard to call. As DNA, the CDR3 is TGTGCCAGCAGTGATAACTACGAGCAGTACTTC. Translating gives CASSDNYEQYF.